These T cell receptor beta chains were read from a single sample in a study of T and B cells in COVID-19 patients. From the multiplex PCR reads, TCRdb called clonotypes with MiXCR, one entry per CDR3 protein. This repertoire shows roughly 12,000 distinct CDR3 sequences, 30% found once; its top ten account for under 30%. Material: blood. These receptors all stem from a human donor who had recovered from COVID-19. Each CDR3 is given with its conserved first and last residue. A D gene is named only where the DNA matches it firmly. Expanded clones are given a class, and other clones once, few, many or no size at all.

CDR3: CASSISFYGYTF; DNA: TGTGCCAGTAGTATATCCTTTTATGGCTACACCTTC; size: many; V: TRBV19; D: NA; J: TRBJ1-2
CDR3: CASSGSGILAKNIQYF; DNA: TGTGCCAGCAGCGGTAGCGGGATCTTAGCCAAAAACATTCAGTACTTC; size: few; V: TRBV5-5; D: TRBD2; J: TRBJ2-4
CDR3: CASSLREGWYNEQFF; DNA: TGTGCCAGCAGTTTGCGGGAGGGATGGTACAATGAGCAGTTCTTC; size: many; V: TRBV27; D: TRBD2; J: TRBJ2-1
CDR3: CASISSLGANVLTF; DNA: TGTGCCAGCATCTCCTCCTTGGGGGCCAACGTCCTGACTTTC; size: few; V: TRBV12-3/TRBV12-4; D: NA; J: TRBJ2-6
CDR3: CASRGTGDEPQHF; DNA: TGTGCCAGTAGGGGGACAGGCGATGAGCCCCAGCATTTT; size: few; V: TRBV19; D: TRBD1; J: TRBJ1-5
CDR3: CASSISKITDTQYF; DNA: TGTGCCAGTAGTATATCTAAAATCACAGATACGCAGTATTTT; size: medium-sized; V: TRBV19; D: NA; J: TRBJ2-3
CDR3: CASRDRGPYDNEQFF; DNA: TGTGCCAGCAGAGACCGGGGGCCCTATGACAATGAGCAGTTCTTC; size: many; V: TRBV5-4; D: NA; J: TRBJ2-1
CDR3: CSVPDSYYNEQFF; DNA: TGCAGCGTTCCCGACTCGTACTACAATGAGCAGTTCTTC; size: medium-sized; V: TRBV29-1; D: NA; J: TRBJ2-1
CDR3: CASGEGEFSPIF; DNA: TGCGCCAGCGGCGAAGGGGAGTTTTCCCCGATCTTC; size: NA; V: TRBV4-3; D: NA; J: TRBJ2-1
CDR3: CASTSRAGTYNEQFF; DNA: TGTGCCAGCACGTCTAGGGCGGGAACCTACAATGAGCAGTTCTTC; size: medium-sized; V: TRBV11-1; D: NA; J: TRBJ2-1
CDR3: CASGLTSGKCSEQFF; DNA: TGTGCCAGCGGCCTTACTAGCGGCAAATGTAGTGAGCAGTTCTTC; size: few; V: TRBV5-6; D: TRBD2; J: TRBJ2-1
CDR3: CASSSGTASSGNTIYF; DNA: TGTGCCAGCAGTTCCGGGACAGCCTCCTCTGGAAACACCATATATTTT; size: NA; V: TRBV6-5; D: TRBD1; J: TRBJ1-3
CDR3: CASSYSYLETSPLHF; DNA: TGTGCCAGCAGTTACTCGTACCTAGAAACCTCACCCCTCCACTTT; size: few; V: TRBV6-5; D: NA; J: TRBJ1-6
CDR3: CASKEQGGYEQYF; DNA: TGTGCCAGCAAAGAACAGGGTGGCTACGAGCAGTACTTC; size: medium-sized; V: TRBV6-5; D: NA; J: TRBJ2-7
CDR3: CAWSVLRGSEAFF; DNA: TGTGCCTGGAGTGTACTAAGGGGGAGTGAAGCTTTCTTT; size: NA; V: TRBV30; D: NA; J: TRBJ1-1
CDR3: CSAGQANSPLHF; DNA: TGCAGTGCCGGACAGGCGAATTCACCCCTCCACTTT; size: NA; V: TRBV20-1; D: TRBD1; J: TRBJ1-6
CDR3: CASSSLAGGSSGANVLTF; DNA: TGTGCCAGCAGTTCTCTAGCGGGAGGGAGCTCTGGGGCCAACGTCCTGACTTTC; size: NA; V: TRBV27; D: TRBD2; J: TRBJ2-6
CDR3: CASSRSANTGELFF; DNA: TGTGCCAGCTCTAGGAGTGCGAACACCGGGGAGCTGTTTTTT; size: NA; V: TRBV12-3/TRBV12-4; D: NA; J: TRBJ2-2
CDR3: CASSLNGRRPYEQYF; DNA: TGTGCCAGCAGCTTGAACGGGAGGAGACCCTACGAGCAGTACTTC; size: few; V: TRBV5-8; D: TRBD2; J: TRBJ2-7
CDR3: CASRLAGSTDTQYF; DNA: TGTGCCAGTAGACTAGCGGGATCCACAGATACGCAGTATTTT; size: NA; V: TRBV19; D: TRBD2; J: TRBJ2-3
CDR3: CASSLEGFGYTF; DNA: TGTGCCAGCAGCTTGGAAGGGTTTGGCTACACCTTC; size: medium-sized; V: TRBV11-3; D: NA; J: TRBJ1-2
CDR3: CASSLATVGEGTQYF; DNA: TGTGCCAGCAGCTTGGCTACAGTGGGTGAGGGGACCCAGTACTTC; size: NA; V: TRBV5-4; D: NA; J: TRBJ2-5
CDR3: CASSIVGAGLYEQYF; DNA: TGTGCCAGTAGTATAGTCGGGGCAGGTCTCTACGAGCAGTACTTC; size: medium-sized; V: TRBV19; D: NA; J: TRBJ2-7
CDR3: CASSTNRGRADTQYF; DNA: TGTGCCAGCAGCACAAACAGGGGGCGCGCAGATACGCAGTATTTT; size: few; V: TRBV5-4; D: TRBD1; J: TRBJ2-3
CDR3: CSAGHKAGRDGELFF; DNA: TGCAGTGCTGGCCATAAAGCGGGAAGGGACGGGGAGCTGTTTTTT; size: few; V: TRBV20-1; D: TRBD2; J: TRBJ2-2
CDR3: CASSFLVSTDTQYF; DNA: TGCGCCAGCAGCTTTTTGGTGAGCACAGATACGCAGTATTTT; size: few; V: TRBV11-1; D: NA; J: TRBJ2-3
CDR3: CASSQTTEAFF; DNA: TGTGCCAGCAGCCAGACGACTGAAGCTTTCTTT; size: few; V: TRBV7-2; D: NA; J: TRBJ1-1
CDR3: CASSLQANTEAFF; DNA: TGTGCCAGCAGCTTACAGGCGAACACTGAAGCTTTCTTT; size: NA; V: TRBV7-2; D: NA; J: TRBJ1-1
CDR3: CATSRDQGRYEQYF; DNA: TGTGCCACCAGCAGAGACCAGGGGAGGTACGAGCAGTACTTC; size: medium-sized; V: TRBV15; D: NA; J: TRBJ2-7
CDR3: CASSRAPDTQYF; DNA: TGTGCCAGCAGCCGAGCCCCAGATACGCAGTATTTT; size: NA; V: TRBV2; D: NA; J: TRBJ2-3
CDR3: CASSGGTDISYGYTF; DNA: TGTGCCAGCTCGGGGGGGACGGACATCTCCTATGGCTACACCTTC; size: few; V: TRBV18; D: NA; J: TRBJ1-2
CDR3: CASSWGGYTGELFF; DNA: TGTGCCAGCAGTTGGGGCGGATACACCGGGGAGCTGTTTTTT; size: medium-sized; V: TRBV6-5; D: NA; J: TRBJ2-2
CDR3: CASSLGGYEQYF; DNA: TGTGCCAGCAGTTTGGGGGGCTACGAGCAGTACTTC; size: few; V: TRBV28; D: NA; J: TRBJ2-7
CDR3: CASTSTPGQGNTEAFF; DNA: TGTGCCAGCACCTCAACCCCGGGACAGGGTAACACTGAAGCTTTCTTT; size: NA; V: TRBV6-6; D: TRBD1; J: TRBJ1-1